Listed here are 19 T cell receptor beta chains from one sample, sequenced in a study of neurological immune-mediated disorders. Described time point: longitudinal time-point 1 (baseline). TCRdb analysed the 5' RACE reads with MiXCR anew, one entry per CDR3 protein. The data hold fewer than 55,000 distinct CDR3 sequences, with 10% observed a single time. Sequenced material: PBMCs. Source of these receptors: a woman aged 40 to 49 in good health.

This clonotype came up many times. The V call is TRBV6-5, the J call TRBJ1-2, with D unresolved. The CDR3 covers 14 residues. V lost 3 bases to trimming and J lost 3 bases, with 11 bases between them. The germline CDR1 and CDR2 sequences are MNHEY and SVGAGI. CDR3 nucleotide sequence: TGTGCCAGCAGTTATGACGTACGAGACTATGGCTACACCTTC. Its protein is CASSYDVRDYGYTF.

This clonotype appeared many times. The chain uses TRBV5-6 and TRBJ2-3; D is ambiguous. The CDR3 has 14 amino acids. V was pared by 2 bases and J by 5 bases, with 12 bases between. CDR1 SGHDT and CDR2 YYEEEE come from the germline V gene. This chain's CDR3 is CASSFSGPKDTQYF. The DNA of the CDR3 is TGTGCCAGCAGCTTCTCTGGCCCGAAAGATACGCAGTATTTT.

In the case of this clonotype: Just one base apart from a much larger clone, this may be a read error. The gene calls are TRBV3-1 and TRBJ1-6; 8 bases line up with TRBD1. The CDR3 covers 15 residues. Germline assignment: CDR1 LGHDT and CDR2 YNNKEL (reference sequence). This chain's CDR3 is CASRPSDRANSPPHF. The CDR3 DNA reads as TGTGCCAGCAGACCCTCGGACAGGGCAAATTCACCCCCCCACTTT.

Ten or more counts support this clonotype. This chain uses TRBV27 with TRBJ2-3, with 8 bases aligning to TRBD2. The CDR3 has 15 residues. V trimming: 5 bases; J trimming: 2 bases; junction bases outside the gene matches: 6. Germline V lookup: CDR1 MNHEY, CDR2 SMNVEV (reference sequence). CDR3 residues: CASSSSGEFTDTQYF. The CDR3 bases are TGTGCCAGCAGTAGTAGCGGGGAGTTCACAGATACGCAGTATTTT.

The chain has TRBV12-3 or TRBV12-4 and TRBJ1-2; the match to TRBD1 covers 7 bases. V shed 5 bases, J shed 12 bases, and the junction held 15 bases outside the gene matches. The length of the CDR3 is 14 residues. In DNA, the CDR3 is TGTGCCAGCAGTGATCGAAGGGGGCGAGGAGGCCACACCTTC. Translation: CASSDRRGRGGHTF.

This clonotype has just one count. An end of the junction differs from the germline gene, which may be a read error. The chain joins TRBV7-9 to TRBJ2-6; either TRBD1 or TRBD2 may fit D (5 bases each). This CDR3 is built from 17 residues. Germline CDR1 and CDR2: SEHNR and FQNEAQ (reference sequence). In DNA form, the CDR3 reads TGTGCCAGCAGCTCTCCTCGGGGCCCCTCTGGGACCAACGTCATGACTTTC. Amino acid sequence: CASSSPRGPSGTNVMTF.

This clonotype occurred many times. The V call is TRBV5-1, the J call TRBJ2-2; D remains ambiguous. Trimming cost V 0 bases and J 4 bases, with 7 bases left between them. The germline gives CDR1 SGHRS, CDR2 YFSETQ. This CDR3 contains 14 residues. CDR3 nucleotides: TGCGCCAGCAGCTTGGGGCAGTCCACCGGGGAGCTGTTTTTT. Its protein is CASSLGQSTGELFF.

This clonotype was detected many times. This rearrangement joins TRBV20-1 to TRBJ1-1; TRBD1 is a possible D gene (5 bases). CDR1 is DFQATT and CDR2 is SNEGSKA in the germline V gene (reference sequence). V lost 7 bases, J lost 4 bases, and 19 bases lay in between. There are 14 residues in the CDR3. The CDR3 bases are TGCAGTGTCCGCGAGGGCGCCAGGGTCACTGAAGCTTTCTTT. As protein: CSVREGARVTEAFF.

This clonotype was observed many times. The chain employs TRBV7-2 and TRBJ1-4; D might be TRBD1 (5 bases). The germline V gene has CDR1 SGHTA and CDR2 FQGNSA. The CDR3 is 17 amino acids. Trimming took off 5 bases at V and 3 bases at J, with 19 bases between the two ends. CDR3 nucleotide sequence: TGTGCCAGCAGCAAGTGGGACCGGGGGATGGCTAATGAAAAACTGTTTTTT. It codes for CASSKWDRGMANEKLFF.

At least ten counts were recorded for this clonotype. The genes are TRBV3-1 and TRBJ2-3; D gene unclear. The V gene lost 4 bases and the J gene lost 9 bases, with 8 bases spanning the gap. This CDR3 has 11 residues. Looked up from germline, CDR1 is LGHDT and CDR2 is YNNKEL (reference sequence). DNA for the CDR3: TGTGCCAGCAGCCGTGGACGCACGCAGTATTTT. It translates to CASSRGRTQYF.

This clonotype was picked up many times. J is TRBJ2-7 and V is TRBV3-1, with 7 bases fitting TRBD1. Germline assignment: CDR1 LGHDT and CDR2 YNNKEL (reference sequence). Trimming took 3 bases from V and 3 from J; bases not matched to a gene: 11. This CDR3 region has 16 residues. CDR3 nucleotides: TGTGCCAGCAGCCAGGATGACAGGGATCCTTACTACGAGCAGTACTTC. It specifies CASSQDDRDPYYEQYF.

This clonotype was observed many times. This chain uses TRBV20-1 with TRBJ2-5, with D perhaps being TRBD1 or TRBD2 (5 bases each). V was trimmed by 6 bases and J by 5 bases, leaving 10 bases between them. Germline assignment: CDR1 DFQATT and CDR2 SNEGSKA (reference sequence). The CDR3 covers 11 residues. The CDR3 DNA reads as TGCAGTGCCGGGGACGGGGAGACCCAGTACTTC. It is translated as CSAGDGETQYF.

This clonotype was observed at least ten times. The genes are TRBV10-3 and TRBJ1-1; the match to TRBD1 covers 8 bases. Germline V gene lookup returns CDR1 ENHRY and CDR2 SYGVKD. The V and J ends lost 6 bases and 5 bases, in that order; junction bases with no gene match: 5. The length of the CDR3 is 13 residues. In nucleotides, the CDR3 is TGTGCCATCAGCACAGGGGGGAGTACTGAAGCTTTCTTT. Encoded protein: CAISTGGSTEAFF.

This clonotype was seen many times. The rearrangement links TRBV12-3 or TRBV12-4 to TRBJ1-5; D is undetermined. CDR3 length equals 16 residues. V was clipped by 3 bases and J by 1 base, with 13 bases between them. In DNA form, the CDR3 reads TGTGCCAGCAGTTTGTGGCGGAACAAAAGCAATCAGCCCCAGCATTTT. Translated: CASSLWRNKSNQPQHF.

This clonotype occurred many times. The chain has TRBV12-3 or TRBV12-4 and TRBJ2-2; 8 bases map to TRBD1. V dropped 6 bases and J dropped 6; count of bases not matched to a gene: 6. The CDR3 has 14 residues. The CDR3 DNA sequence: TGTGCCAGCAGGACAGGGGAATGGCCCGGGGAGCTGTTTTTT. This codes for CASRTGEWPGELFF.

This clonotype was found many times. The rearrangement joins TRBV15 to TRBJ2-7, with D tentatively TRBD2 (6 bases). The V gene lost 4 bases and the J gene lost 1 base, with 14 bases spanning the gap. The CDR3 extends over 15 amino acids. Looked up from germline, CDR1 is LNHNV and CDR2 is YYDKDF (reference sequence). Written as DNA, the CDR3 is TGTGCCACCAGCACCGGGGACGGGAGTTCCTACGAGCAGTACTTC. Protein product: CATSTGDGSSYEQYF.

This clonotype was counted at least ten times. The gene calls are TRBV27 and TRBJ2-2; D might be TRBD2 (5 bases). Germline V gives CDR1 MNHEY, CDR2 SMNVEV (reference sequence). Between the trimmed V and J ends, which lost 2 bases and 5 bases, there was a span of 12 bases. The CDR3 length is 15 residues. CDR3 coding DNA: TGTGCCAGCAGTTTAACCGGGATTGAGACCGGGGAGCTGTTTTTT. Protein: CASSLTGIETGELFF.

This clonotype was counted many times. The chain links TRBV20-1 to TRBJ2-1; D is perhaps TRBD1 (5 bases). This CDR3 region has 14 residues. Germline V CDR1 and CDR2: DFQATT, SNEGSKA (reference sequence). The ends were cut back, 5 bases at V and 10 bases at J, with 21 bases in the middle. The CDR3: CSAPAQGAGAEQFF. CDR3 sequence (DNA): TGCAGTGCTCCGGCCCAAGGGGCTGGCGCGGAGCAGTTCTTC.

CDR3 in DNA: TGTGCCAGCAGCTTTTCAGGAGATCAGCCCCAGCATTTT. Its protein product is CASSFSGDQPQHF. V is TRBV7-2 and J is TRBJ1-5; no firm D call. The germline V gene encodes CDR1 SGHTA and CDR2 FQGNSA. The V end was cut by 3 bases, the J end by 5 bases, with 8 bases between. The CDR3 runs 13 residues.